Below are 10 T cell receptor beta chains sequenced from a single sample in a study of blood T cell repertoires in COVID-19 (dated by TCRdb to 2020 to 2021). The library was prepared using the immunoSEQ multiplex PCR assay. Imported from immuneACCESS, the table was reduced by TCRdb to in-frame sequences with V and J called. These copies leave out some clones; in studies compared against another copy, an unresolved V gene accounts for under half, and the cause of the remainder is not known. This sample holds a few hundred thousand clones; about four fifths were observed only once. The biggest ten clones account for roughly 3.1% of the sample. Sequenced: PBMCs or T cells enriched from blood (not recorded which). Receptors originate from a man in his fifties or sixties who had recovered from COVID-19.

This clone was observed a handful of times. The chain combines TRBV7-2 with TRBJ2-1, with D hard to call. The CDR3 is 14 amino acids. V lost 1 base and J 4 bases, leaving 8 bases between the germline ends. Per the germline V gene, CDR1 is SGHTA and CDR2 is FQGNSA. The CDR3 DNA follows: TGTGCCAGCAGCTTAGATCACTCTTACAATGAGCAGTTCTTC. Residues: CASSLDHSYNEQFF.

The rearrangement joins TRBV2 to TRBJ2-5; TRBD2 agrees at 16 bases. The CDR3 is made up of 17 amino acids. The germline V gene has CDR1 SNHLY and CDR2 FYNNEI. V trimming: 6 bases; J trimming: 4 bases; junction bases outside the gene matches: 8. DNA of the CDR3: TGTGCCAGCAGGCTTTCCGGGACTAGCGGGGGGGTAGAGACCCAGTACTTC. Residues: CASRLSGTSGGVETQYF.

CDR3 in DNA: TGCGCCAGCAGCTTCGGACTAGCGGGAAGGAATTACAATGAGCAGTTCTTC. Translated: CASSFGLAGRNYNEQFF. This chain connects TRBV5-1 to TRBJ2-1, with 12 bases matching TRBD2. Germline CDR1 and CDR2: SGHRS and YFSETQ. Trimming cost V 2 bases and J 4 bases; bases outside gene matches: 7. This CDR3 has 17 residues.

The genes are TRBV28 and TRBJ2-3, with D tentatively TRBD1 (6 bases). The CDR3 consists of 16 residues. V was clipped by 4 bases and J by 4 bases, with 18 bases between them. Germline CDR1 MDHEN, CDR2 SYDVKM. Here the CDR3 reads CASSYQGAGVADTQYF. CDR3 DNA: TGTGCCAGCAGTTACCAAGGGGCAGGGGTGGCAGATACGCAGTATTTT. The complete variable domain, with remaining parts taken from reference TRBV28 and TRBJ2-3, reads DVKVTQSSRYLVKRTGEKVFLECVQDMDHENMFWYRQDPGLGLRLIYFSYDVKMKEKGDIPEGYSVSREKKERFSLILESASTNQTSMYLCASSYQGAGVADTQYFGPGTRLTVL.

CDR3 region: CASTPQGGSSTDTQYF. The CDR3 DNA sequence: TGCGCCAGCACCCCACAGGGGGGGAGTTCGACAGATACGCAGTATTTT. The gene calls are TRBV4-1 and TRBJ2-3; possibly TRBD1 for D (8 bases). The CDR3 consists of 16 residues. Germline V gene data show CDR1 as MGHRA and CDR2 as YSYEKL. V gave up 7 bases and J gave up 3 bases, with 20 bases separating them.

This chain connects TRBV10-2 to TRBJ1-2, with D possibly matching TRBD1 (6 bases). Trimming stripped 7 bases from V and 3 bases from J, with 9 bases between. The CDR3 covers 12 residues. Germline CDR1 WSHSY, CDR2 SAAADI. This chain's CDR3 is CASKGVDYGYTF. CDR3 DNA sequence: TGCGCCAGCAAGGGGGTGGACTATGGCTACACCTTC.

This chain joins TRBV15 and TRBJ2-7, with TRBD2 matching 9 bases. With V trimmed by 0 bases and J by 0 bases, 9 bases remained unmatched. The CDR3 is made up of 18 amino acids. Germline V gives CDR1 LNHNV, CDR2 YYDKDF (reference sequence). CDR3 DNA: TGTGCCACCAGCAGAGATCTCGGACTAGCGAAAAGCTCCTACGAGCAGTACTTC. This encodes CATSRDLGLAKSSYEQYF.

This rearrangement joins TRBV6-2 or TRBV6-3 to TRBJ1-1, with D possibly TRBD1 on 5 matching bases. Trimming removed 2 bases from V and 4 bases from J, with 11 bases in between. CDR1 MNHEY and CDR2 SVGEGT come from the germline V gene. The CDR3 consists of 14 residues. For the CDR3, the DNA is TGTGCCAGCAGTTACCGACCAGGGTCCACTGAAGCTTTCTTT. Translation: CASSYRPGSTEAFF.

This sequence joins TRBV25-1 and TRBJ1-5, with D perhaps matching TRBD1 (5 bases). The CDR3 extends over 14 amino acids. V was cut by 10 bases and J by 2 bases, with 15 bases left in between. Germline assignment: CDR1 MGHDK and CDR2 SYGVNS. CDR3 in DNA: TGTGCCATCGCGCTCGGGGGTTGCAATCAGCCCCAGCATTTT. Its translation is CAIALGGCNQPQHF.

On this clone itself: Distinct nucleotide sequences in the sample also encode this CDR3. V usage is TRBV7-2 and J usage is TRBJ1-5; a possible D gene is TRBD1 (6 bases). This CDR3 region has 15 residues. Germline V gene lookup returns CDR1 SGHTA and CDR2 FQGNSA. V lost 1 base to trimming and J lost 4 bases, with 11 bases between them. CDR3 DNA: TGTGCCAGCAGCTTAGTCAGGGGTGGGAATCAGCCCCAGCATTTT. Translating it yields CASSLVRGGNQPQHF.